Sequencing of this TCR beta chain was carried out in a study of control samples from healthy donors and cancer patients. Some clones are missing from TCRdb's copy, which holds only in-frame ones; the method was immunoSEQ multiplex PCR. The sample has 85,000 to 100,000 clones, approximately 93% seen once. The receptor was derived from a young man in good health. The material sequenced was blood.

The CDR3 here is CASSLTGEGYTF. For the CDR3, the DNA is TGTGCCAGCAGTTTAACAGGGGAAGGCTACACCTTC. The chain carries TRBV12-3 or TRBV12-4 and TRBJ1-2, with 7 bases aligning to TRBD1. The CDR3 extends over 12 amino acids. V shed 2 bases, J shed 8 bases, and the junction held 2 bases outside the gene matches.